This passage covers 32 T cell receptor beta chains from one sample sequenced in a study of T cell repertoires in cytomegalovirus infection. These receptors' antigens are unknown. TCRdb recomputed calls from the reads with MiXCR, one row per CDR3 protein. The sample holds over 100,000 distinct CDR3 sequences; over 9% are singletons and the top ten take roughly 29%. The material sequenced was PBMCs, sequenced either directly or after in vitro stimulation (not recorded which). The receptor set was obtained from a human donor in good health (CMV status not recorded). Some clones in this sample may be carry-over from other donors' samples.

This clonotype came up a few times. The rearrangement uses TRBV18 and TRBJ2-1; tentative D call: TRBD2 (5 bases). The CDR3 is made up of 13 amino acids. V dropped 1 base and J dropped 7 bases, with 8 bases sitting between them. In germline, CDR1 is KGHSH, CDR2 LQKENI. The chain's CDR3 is CASSPRTENEQFF. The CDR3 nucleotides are TGTGCCAGCTCACCACGGACTGAGAATGAGCAGTTCTTC.

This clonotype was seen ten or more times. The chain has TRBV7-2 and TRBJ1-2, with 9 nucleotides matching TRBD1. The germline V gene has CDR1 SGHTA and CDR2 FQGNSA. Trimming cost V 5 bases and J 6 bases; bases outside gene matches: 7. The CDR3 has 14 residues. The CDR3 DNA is TGTGCCAGCAGCCGTCCGGGACAGGGCAATGGCTACACCTTC. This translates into CASSRPGQGNGYTF.

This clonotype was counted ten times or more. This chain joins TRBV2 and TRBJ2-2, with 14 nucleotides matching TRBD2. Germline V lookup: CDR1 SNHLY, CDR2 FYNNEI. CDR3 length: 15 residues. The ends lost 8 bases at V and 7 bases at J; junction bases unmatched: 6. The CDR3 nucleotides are TGTGCCAGCCAAGGGACTAGCGGGAGAGTCGGGGAGCTGTTTTTT. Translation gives CASQGTSGRVGELFF.

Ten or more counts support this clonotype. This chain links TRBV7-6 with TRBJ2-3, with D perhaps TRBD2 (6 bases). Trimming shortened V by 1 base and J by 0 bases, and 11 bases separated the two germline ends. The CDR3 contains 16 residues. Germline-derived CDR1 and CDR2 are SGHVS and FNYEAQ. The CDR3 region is CASSLGSGASTDTQYF. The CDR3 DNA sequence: TGTGCCAGCAGCTTAGGTAGCGGCGCTAGCACAGATACGCAGTATTTT.

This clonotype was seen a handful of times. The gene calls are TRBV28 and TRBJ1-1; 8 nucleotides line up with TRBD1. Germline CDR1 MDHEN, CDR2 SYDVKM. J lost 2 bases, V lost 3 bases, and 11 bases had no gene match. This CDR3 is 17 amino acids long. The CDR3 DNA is TGTGCCAGCAGTTTTTCTACCCGACAGGGGCTAAACACTGAAGCTTTCTTT. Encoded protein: CASSFSTRQGLNTEAFF.

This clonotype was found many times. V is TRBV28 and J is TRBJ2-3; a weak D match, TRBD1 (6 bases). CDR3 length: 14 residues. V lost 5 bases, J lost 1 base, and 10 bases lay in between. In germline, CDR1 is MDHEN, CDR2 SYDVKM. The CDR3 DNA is TGTGCCAGCAGTCCGGCAGGGGGCACAGATACGCAGTATTTT. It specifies CASSPAGGTDTQYF.

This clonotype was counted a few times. CDR3 sequence (DNA): TGTGCCAGCAGTAATCGGGAAAATCAGCCCCAGCATTTT. Translation: CASSNRENQPQHF. This chain joins TRBV28 and TRBJ1-5; D is unclear. This CDR3 has 13 residues. Germline assignment: CDR1 MDHEN and CDR2 SYDVKM. Trimming stripped 5 bases from V and 4 bases from J, with 9 bases between.

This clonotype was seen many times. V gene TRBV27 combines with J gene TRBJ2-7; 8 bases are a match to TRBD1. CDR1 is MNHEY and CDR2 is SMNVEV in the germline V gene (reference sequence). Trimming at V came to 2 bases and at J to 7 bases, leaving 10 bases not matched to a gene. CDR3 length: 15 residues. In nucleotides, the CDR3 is TGTGCCAGCAGTTTACAGCCGCAGGGGGCGAGTGAGCAGTACTTC. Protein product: CASSLQPQGASEQYF.

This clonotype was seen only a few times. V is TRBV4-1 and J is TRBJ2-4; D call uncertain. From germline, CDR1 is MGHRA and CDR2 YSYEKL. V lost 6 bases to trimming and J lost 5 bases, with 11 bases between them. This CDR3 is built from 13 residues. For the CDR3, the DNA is TGCGCCAGCAGTACCAGGAGTGAAAACATTCAGTACTTC. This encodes CASSTRSENIQYF.

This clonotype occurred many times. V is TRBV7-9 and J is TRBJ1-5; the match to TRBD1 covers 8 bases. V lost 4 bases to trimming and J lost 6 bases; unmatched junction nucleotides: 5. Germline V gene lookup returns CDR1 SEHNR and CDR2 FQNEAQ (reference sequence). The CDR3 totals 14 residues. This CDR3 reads CASSSTGVIQPQHF. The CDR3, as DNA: TGTGCCAGCAGCTCGACAGGGGTTATTCAGCCCCAGCATTTT.

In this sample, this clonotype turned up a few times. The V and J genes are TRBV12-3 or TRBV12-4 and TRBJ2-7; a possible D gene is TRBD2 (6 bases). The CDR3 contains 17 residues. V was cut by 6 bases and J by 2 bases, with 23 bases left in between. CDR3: CASSSGGHAGTAYEQYF. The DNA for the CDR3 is TGTGCCAGCAGCTCCGGGGGTCACGCGGGAACGGCCTACGAGCAGTACTTC.

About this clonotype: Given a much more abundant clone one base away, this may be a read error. The CDR3 DNA is TGTGCCAACAGACTCGGACTAGCGAACACAGATACGCAGTATTTT. Encoded protein: CANRLGLANTDTQYF. V usage is TRBV7-2 and J usage is TRBJ2-3; TRBD2 matches 9 bases. CDR1 and CDR2 (germline): SGHTA, FQGNSA. The CDR3 contains 15 residues. J lost 2 bases, V lost 10 bases, and 10 bases had no gene match.

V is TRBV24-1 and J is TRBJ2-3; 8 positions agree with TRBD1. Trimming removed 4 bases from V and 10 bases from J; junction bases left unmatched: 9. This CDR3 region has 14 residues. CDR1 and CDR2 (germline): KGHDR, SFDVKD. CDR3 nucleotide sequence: TGTGCCACCAGTGACCAACCGACAGGGGCTCCGCAGTATTTT. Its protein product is CATSDQPTGAPQYF.

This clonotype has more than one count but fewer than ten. The CDR3 DNA reads as TGTGCCAGCAGCCCCCGGGACAGAATTACCGGGGAGCTGTTTTTT. It yields the protein CASSPRDRITGELFF. This sequence joins TRBV28 and TRBJ2-2, with TRBD1 identical over 7 bases. Losses at the gene ends were 6 bases for V and 5 bases for J; bases not matched to a gene: 9. The germline V gene has CDR1 MDHEN and CDR2 SYDVKM. The CDR3 is made up of 15 amino acids.

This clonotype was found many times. The CDR3 DNA is TGTGCCAGCAGGCGGACAGGGGGGGGGGAGACCCAGTACTTC. Protein product: CASRRTGGGETQYF. The chain couples TRBV28 to TRBJ2-5, with TRBD1 identical over 10 bases. The germline gives CDR1 MDHEN, CDR2 SYDVKM. CDR3 length: 14 amino acids. V dropped 6 bases and J dropped 5; count of bases not matched to a gene: 6.

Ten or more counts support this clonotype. The CDR3, as DNA: TGTGCCAGCAGCTTAATGGGCGGGAGAGAAGAGACCCAGTACTTC. It encodes CASSLMGGREETQYF. This rearrangement joins TRBV7-2 to TRBJ2-5; TRBD2 agrees at 7 bases. The CDR3 loop spans 15 amino acids. CDR1 and CDR2 (germline): SGHTA, FQGNSA. Trimming removed 2 bases from V and 3 bases from J; junction bases left unmatched: 6.

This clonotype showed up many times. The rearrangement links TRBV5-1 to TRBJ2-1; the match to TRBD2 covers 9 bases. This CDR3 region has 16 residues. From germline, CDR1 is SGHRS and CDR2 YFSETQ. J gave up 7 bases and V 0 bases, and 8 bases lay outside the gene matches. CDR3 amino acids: CASSLGREGKVNEQFF. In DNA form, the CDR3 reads TGCGCCAGCAGCTTGGGGCGGGAGGGCAAGGTAAATGAGCAGTTCTTC.

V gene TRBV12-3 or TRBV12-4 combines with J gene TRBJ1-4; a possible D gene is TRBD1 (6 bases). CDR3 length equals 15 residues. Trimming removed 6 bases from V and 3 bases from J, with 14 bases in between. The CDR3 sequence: CASSVQQGANEKLFF. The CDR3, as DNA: TGTGCCAGCAGCGTCCAACAGGGAGCTAATGAAAAACTGTTTTTT.

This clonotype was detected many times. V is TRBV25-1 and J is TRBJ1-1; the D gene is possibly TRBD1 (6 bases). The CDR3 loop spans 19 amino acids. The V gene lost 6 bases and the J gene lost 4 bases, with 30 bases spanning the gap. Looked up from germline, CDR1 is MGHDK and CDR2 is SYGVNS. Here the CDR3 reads CASSPRWGALGIWSTEAFF. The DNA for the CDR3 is TGTGCCAGCAGCCCCAGGTGGGGGGCGCTCGGGATCTGGAGCACTGAAGCTTTCTTT.

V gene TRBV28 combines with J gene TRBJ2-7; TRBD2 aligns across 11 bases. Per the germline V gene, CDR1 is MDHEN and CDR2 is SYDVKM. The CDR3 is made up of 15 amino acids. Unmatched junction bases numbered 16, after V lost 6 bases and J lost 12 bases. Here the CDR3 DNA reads TGTGCCAGCAGCCCTTGGGGACTAGCGGCACACCCCCTGTACTTC. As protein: CASSPWGLAAHPLYF.

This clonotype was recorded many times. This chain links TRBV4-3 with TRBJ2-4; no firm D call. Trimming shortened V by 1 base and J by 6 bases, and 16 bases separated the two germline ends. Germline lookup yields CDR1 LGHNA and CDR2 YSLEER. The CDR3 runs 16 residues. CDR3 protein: CASSQGLQLPPNIQYF. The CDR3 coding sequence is TGCGCCAGCAGCCAAGGCTTACAACTACCCCCAAACATTCAGTACTTC.

The CDR3 sequence is CASSSGQGVYEQYV. In nucleotides, the CDR3 is TGCGCCAGCAGTTCTGGACAGGGAGTCTACGAGCAGTACGTC. This rearrangement joins TRBV10-2 to TRBJ2-7; 8 bases are shared with TRBD1. The junction had 6 bases not matched to a gene; V was cut back by 5 bases and J by 3 bases. Germline lookup yields CDR1 WSHSY and CDR2 SAAADI. The CDR3 runs 14 residues.

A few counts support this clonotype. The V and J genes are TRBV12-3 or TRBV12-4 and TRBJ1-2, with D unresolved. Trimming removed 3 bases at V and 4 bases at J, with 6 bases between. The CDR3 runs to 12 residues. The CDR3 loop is CASSFEAYGYTF. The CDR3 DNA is TGTGCCAGCAGTTTTGAAGCCTATGGCTACACCTTC.

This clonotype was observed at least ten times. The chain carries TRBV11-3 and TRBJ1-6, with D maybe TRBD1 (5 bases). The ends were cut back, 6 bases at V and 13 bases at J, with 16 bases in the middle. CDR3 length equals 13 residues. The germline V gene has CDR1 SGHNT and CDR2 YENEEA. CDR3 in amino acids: CASSSDRRRPLHF. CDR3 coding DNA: TGTGCCAGCAGTTCAGACAGACGCCGGCCCCTCCACTTT.

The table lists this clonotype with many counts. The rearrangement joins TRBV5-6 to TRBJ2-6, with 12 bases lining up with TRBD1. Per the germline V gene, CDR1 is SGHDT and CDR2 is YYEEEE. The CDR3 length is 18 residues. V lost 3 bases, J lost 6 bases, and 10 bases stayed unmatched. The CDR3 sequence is CASSSSRDRGPQANVLTF. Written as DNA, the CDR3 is TGTGCCAGCAGCTCGTCCAGGGACAGGGGGCCGCAGGCCAACGTCCTGACTTTC.

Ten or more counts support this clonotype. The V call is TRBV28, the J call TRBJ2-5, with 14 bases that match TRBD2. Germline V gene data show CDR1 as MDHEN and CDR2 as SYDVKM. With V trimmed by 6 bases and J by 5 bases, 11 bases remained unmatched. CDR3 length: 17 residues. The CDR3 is CASRSGTSGRGGETQYF. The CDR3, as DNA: TGTGCCAGCAGGTCCGGGACTAGCGGGAGAGGTGGGGAGACCCAGTACTTC.

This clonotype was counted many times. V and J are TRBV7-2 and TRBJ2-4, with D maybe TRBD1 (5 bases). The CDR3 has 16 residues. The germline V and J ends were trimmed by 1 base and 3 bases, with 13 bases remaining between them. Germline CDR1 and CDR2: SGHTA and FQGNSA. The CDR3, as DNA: TGTGCCAGCAGCTTAGTGAGACAGCTGGACAAAAACATTCAGTACTTC. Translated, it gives CASSLVRQLDKNIQYF.

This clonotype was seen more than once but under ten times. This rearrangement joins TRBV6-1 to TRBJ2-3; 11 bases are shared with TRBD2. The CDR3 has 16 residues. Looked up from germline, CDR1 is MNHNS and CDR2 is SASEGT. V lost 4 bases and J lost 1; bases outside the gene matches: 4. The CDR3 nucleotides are TGTGCCAGCAGTGCCCTTAGCGGGAGGGGCACAGATACGCAGTATTTT. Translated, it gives CASSALSGRGTDTQYF.

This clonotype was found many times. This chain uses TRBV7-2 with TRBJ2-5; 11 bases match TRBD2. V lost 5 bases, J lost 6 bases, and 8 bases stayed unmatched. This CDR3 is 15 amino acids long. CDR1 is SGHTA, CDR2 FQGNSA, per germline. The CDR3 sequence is CASSAGTSGRKTQYF. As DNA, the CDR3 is TGTGCCAGCAGCGCAGGAACTAGCGGGAGAAAGACCCAGTACTTC.

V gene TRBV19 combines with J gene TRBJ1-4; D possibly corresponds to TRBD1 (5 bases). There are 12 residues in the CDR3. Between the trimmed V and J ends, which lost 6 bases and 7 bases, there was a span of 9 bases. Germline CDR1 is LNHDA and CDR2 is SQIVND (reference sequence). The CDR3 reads CASRSGSEKLFF. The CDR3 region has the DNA TGTGCCAGTAGGTCAGGGAGTGAAAAACTGTTTTTT.

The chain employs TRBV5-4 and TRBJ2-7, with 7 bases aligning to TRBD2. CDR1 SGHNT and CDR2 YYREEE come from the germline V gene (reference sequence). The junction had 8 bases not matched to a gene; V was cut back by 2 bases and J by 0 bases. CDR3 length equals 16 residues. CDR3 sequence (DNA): TGTGCCAGCAGCTTAGAGACTAGCAGGAGCTCCTACGAGCAGTACTTC. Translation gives CASSLETSRSSYEQYF. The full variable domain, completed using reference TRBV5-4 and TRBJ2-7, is ETGVTQSPTHLIKTRGQQVTLRCSSQSGHNTVSWYQQALGQGPQFIFQYYREEENGRGNFPPRFSGLQFPNYSSELNVNALELDDSALYLCASSLETSRSSYEQYFGPGTRLTVT.

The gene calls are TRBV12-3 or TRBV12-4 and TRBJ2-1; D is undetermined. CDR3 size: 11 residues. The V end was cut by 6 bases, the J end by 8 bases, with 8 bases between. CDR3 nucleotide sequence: TGTGCCAGCAGCCGCCCAGATGAGCAGTTCTTC. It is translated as CASSRPDEQFF.